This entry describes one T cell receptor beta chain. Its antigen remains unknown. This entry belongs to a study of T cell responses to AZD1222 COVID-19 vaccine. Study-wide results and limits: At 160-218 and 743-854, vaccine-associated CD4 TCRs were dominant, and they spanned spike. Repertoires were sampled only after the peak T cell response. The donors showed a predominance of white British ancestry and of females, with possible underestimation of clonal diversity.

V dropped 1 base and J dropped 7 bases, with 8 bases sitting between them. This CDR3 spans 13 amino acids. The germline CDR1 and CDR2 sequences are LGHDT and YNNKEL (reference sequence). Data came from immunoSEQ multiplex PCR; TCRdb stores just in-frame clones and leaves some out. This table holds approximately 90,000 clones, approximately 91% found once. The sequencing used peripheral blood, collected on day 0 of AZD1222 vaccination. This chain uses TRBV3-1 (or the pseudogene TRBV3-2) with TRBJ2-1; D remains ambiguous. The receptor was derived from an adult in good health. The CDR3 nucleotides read TGTGCCAGCAGCCAAGTACCCCTTAATGAGCAGTTCTTC. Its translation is CASSQVPLNEQFF.